The 13 T cell receptor beta chains in this list originate from one sample, sequenced in a study of identical twins. One entry per CDR3 protein, called by TCRdb with MiXCR from the 5' RACE reads. The sample shows 450,000 to 650,000 distinct CDR3 sequences, over 12% of them seen only once. The sample was also reused in another study, on yellow fever vaccine responses in identical twins.

Sequencing was done on a sample of CD4+ T cells sorted from blood. These receptors all stem from a young woman in good health.

This clonotype has a handful of counts. The gene calls are TRBV28 and TRBJ1-5; D perhaps matches TRBD1 (5 bases). Trimming cost V 6 bases and J 5 bases, with 17 bases left between them. This CDR3 spans 15 amino acids. The germline gives CDR1 MDHEN, CDR2 SYDVKM. The CDR3 DNA follows: TGTGCCAGCAGCCGCTCTTGGGGCCTTGATCAGCCCCAGCATTTT. It encodes CASSRSWGLDQPQHF.

This clonotype was counted between two and nine times. The chain carries TRBV7-9 and TRBJ1-1; D might be TRBD1 (5 bases). The V and J ends lost 0 bases and 2 bases respectively, with 10 bases between them. The germline V gene has CDR1 SEHNR and CDR2 FQNEAQ (reference sequence). CDR3 length equals 15 residues. CDR3 sequence reads: CASSLAGAVNTEAFF. The CDR3 nucleotides are TGTGCCAGCAGCTTAGCCGGGGCCGTAAACACTGAAGCTTTCTTT.

The chain combines TRBV13 with TRBJ2-2; 7 positions match TRBD2. Germline V gene sequence: CDR1 PRHDT, CDR2 FYEKMQ (reference sequence). The CDR3 loop spans 14 amino acids. The V gene end was trimmed by 2 bases and the J gene end by 6 bases; junction bases not matched to a gene: 3. The DNA of the CDR3 is TGTGCCAGCAGCTTAACAGCGGGGCCCGGGGAGCTGTTTTTT. Translated, it gives CASSLTAGPGELFF.

The chain uses TRBV18 and TRBJ2-1; 9 positions agree with TRBD2. The CDR3 covers 17 residues. Trimming removed 1 base from V and 4 bases from J; junction bases left unmatched: 8. Germline CDR1 is KGHSH and CDR2 is LQKENI. The CDR3 bases are TGTGCCAGCTCACCACAGGGCAGCGGGGGGACGTACAATGAGCAGTTCTTC. As protein: CASSPQGSGGTYNEQFF.

CDR3 DNA: TGTGCCAGCAGTTACCTCCCTGGTCTCGGGGAGCTGTTTTTT. Amino acid sequence: CASSYLPGLGELFF. The chain is built from TRBV6-5 and TRBJ2-2; D remains unclear. This CDR3 has 14 residues. Per germline, CDR1 MNHEY and CDR2 SVGAGI. Trimming stripped 2 bases from V and 7 bases from J, with 11 bases between.

This clonotype was observed a few times. The chain carries TRBV20-1 and TRBJ1-1; D is undetermined. Looked up from germline, CDR1 is DFQATT and CDR2 is SNEGSKA (reference sequence). CDR3 length: 12 residues. Trimming pared 6 bases from V and 3 bases from J, leaving 11 bases between. The DNA of the CDR3 is TGCAGTGCCCCTCGAGCGGACACTGAAGCTTTCTTT. This codes for CSAPRADTEAFF.

This clonotype was detected ten times or more. The chain carries TRBV29-1 and TRBJ2-7; D gene uncertain. The V gene's germline CDR1 is SQVTM and CDR2 ANQGSEA. V lost 5 bases to trimming and J lost 6 bases, with 17 bases between them. This CDR3 is 13 amino acids long. CDR3 protein: CSVFERAWGEQYF. CDR3 bases: TGCAGCGTTTTTGAAAGGGCCTGGGGCGAGCAGTACTTC.

This clonotype was recorded at least ten times. This chain uses TRBV12-3 or TRBV12-4 with TRBJ2-7; possibly TRBD1 for D (5 bases). The CDR3 covers 13 residues. The germline V and J ends were trimmed by 3 bases and 3 bases, with 9 bases remaining between them. The CDR3, as DNA: TGTGCCAGCAGTTTCCGGACAAGCTACGAGCAGTACTTC. Protein sequence: CASSFRTSYEQYF.

The chain recombines TRBV20-1 with TRBJ2-1; 9 bases are a match to TRBD2. Germline V gives CDR1 DFQATT, CDR2 SNEGSKA (reference sequence). There are 13 residues in the CDR3. CDR3 amino acids: CSGLAGRYNEQFF. The CDR3 DNA follows: TGCAGCGGGCTAGCGGGACGATACAATGAGCAGTTCTTC.

This chain connects TRBV10-3 to TRBJ2-2, with 9 bases fitting TRBD1. The trim removed 6 bases at V and 0 bases at J, leaving 2 bases unmatched. This CDR3 has 15 residues. Germline V gene lookup returns CDR1 ENHRY and CDR2 SYGVKD. CDR3 in DNA: TGTGCCATCAGCAGACAGGGGGCGAACACCGGGGAGCTGTTTTTT. Translating it yields CAISRQGANTGELFF.

This clonotype appeared a few times. The V call is TRBV7-2, the J call TRBJ2-1, with TRBD2 matching over 11 bases. J gave up 10 bases and V 4 bases, and 9 bases lay outside the gene matches. The CDR3 runs 15 residues. Germline lookup yields CDR1 SGHTA and CDR2 FQGNSA. CDR3 in DNA: TGTGCCAGCAGCTCCTATAGCGGGAGGGCTGGAGAGCAGTTCTTC. This gives the protein CASSSYSGRAGEQFF.

The chain uses TRBV6-4 and TRBJ2-1; 8 bases are shared with TRBD1. CDR1 and CDR2 (germline): MRHNA, SNTAGT. The J segment lost 7 bases and the V segment lost 5 bases, leaving 10 bases of the junction unmatched. The CDR3 sequence is 15 residues long. The CDR3 DNA follows: TGTGCCAGCAGTCCACAGGGGGATATTTTGAATGAGCAGTTCTTC. Its protein product is CASSPQGDILNEQFF.

This clonotype was observed many times. The V gene is TRBV14, the J gene TRBJ1-1, with 8 positions matching TRBD1. The CDR3 loop spans 14 amino acids. CDR1 is SGHDN and CDR2 is FVKESK in the germline V gene. With 4 bases clipped from V and 5 bases from J, the junction kept 6 bases outside the gene matches. CDR3 loop: CASSRGQGRTEAFF. The CDR3 nucleotides are TGTGCCAGCAGCCGTGGACAGGGTCGAACTGAAGCTTTCTTT.